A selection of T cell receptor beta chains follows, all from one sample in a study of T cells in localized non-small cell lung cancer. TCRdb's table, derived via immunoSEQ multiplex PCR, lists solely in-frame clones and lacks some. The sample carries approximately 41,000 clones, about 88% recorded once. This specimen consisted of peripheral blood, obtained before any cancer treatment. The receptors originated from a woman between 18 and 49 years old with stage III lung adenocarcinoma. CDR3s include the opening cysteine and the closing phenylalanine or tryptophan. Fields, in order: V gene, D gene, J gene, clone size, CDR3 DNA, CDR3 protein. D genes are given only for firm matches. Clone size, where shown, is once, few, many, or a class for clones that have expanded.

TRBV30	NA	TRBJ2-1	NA	TGTGCCTGGACCGTAGGAGTCCCAGGGTACAAGGGTGAGCAGTTCTTC	CAWTVGVPGYKGEQFF
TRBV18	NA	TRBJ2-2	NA	TGTGCCAGCTCACCCCCGCTGACCACCGGGGAGCTGTTTTTT	CASSPPLTTGELFF
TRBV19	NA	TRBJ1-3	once	TGTGCCAGTACGGCAGTCCCTGGAAACACCATATATTTT	CASTAVPGNTIYF
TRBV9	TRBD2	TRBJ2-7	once	TGTGCCAGCAGCGAGGGAGGGGTAAACTACGAGCAGTACTTC	CASSEGGVNYEQYF
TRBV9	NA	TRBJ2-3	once	TGTGCCAGCAGCGTAGTTGGAGGGGGGGCCGGAGATACGCAGTATTTT	CASSVVGGGAGDTQYF
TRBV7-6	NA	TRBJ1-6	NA	TGTGCCAGCTCAAACGGACAGATTAATTCACCCCTCCACTTT	CASSNGQINSPLHF
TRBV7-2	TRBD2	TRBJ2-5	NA	TGTGCCAGCAGCTTAGTCGAGACTAGCATGGTTGAGACCCAGTACTTC	CASSLVETSMVETQYF
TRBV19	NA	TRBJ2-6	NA	TGTGCCAGTAGTATGGCCAAGAGCTCTGGGGCCAACGTCCTGACTTTC	CASSMAKSSGANVLTF
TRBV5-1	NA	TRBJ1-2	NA	TGCGCCAGCAGCTTGGTGGGGGATTATGGCTACACCTTC	CASSLVGDYGYTF
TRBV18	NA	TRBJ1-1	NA	TGTGCCAGCTCAAACGGACAGACTAAAACTGAAGCTTTCTTT	CASSNGQTKTEAFF
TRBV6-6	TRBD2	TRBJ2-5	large	TGTGCCAGCAGTATTCGGGAGGAAGAGACCCAGTACTTC	CASSIREEETQYF
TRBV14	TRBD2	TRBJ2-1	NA	TGTGCCAGCAGCCCCATGCGGGGGGCGTGGAATGAGCAGTTCTTC	CASSPMRGAWNEQFF
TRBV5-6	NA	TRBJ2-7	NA	TGTGCCAGCAGCTTCGGGACGGCCTCCTACGAGCAGTACTTC	CASSFGTASYEQYF
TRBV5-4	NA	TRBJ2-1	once	TGTGCCAGCAGCTTGGCCCTGGGGATGGATGAGCAGTTCTTC	CASSLALGMDEQFF
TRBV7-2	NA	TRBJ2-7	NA	TGTGCCAGCAGCTCCCCCCGGGGGCCCCCCTACGAGCAGTACTTC	CASSSPRGPPYEQYF
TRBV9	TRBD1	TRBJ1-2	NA	TGTGCCAGCAGCGTAGGGACAGGGGGCGCCAGCTATGGCTACACCTTC	CASSVGTGGASYGYTF
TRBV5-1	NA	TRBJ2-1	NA	TGCGCCAGCAGCCTACAAGGGGGGGCGCCCTACAATGAGCAGTTCTTC	CASSLQGGAPYNEQFF
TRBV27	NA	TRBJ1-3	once	TGTGCCAGCAGTTTACAGAGGGGAAACACCATATATTTT	CASSLQRGNTIYF
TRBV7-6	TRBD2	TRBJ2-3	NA	TGTGCCAGCAGCTACCGATTAGCGGGACGCACAGATACGCAGTATTTT	CASSYRLAGRTDTQYF
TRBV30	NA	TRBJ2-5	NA	TGTGCCTTTACCCTAGCAGAGACCCAGTACTTC	CAFTLAETQYF
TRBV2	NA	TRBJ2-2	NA	TGTGCCAGCAGTGAAGCGCTTCGGAACACCGGGGAGCTGTTTTTT	CASSEALRNTGELFF
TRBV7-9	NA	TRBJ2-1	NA	TGTGCCAGCAGCTCAGTGTTAGCCTCCTACAATGAGCAGTTCTTC	CASSSVLASYNEQFF
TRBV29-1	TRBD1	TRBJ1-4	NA	TGCAGCGTTGAGGGGACAGGGTGGGAAAAACTGTTTTTT	CSVEGTGWEKLFF
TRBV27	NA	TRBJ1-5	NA	TGTGCCAGCAGTTCTTTGGATAGCAATCAGCCCCAGCATTTT	CASSSLDSNQPQHF
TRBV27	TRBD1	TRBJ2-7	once	TGTGCCAGCAGGCTGGGACAGGGATTCTACGAGCAGTACTTC	CASRLGQGFYEQYF
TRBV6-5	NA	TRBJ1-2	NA	TGTGCCAGCAGTTCCCCCGGACCTCTTGCTAACTATGGCTACACCTTC	CASSSPGPLANYGYTF
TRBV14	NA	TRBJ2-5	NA	TGTGCCAGCAGCCCCTTAACCGGTTTCCAAGAGACCCAGTACTTC	CASSPLTGFQETQYF
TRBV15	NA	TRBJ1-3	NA	TGTGCCACCAGCAAGAGTGATGGAAACACCATATATTTT	CATSKSDGNTIYF
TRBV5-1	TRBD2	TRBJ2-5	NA	TGCGCCAGCAGCTTGGCGGGGGGGCAAGAGACCCAGTACTTC	CASSLAGGQETQYF
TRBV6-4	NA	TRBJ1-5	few	TGTGCCAGCAGCTTCGGGGACAATCAGCCCCAGCATTTT	CASSFGDNQPQHF
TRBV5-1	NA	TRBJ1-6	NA	TGCGCCAGCAGCTTGGAGGGACGGGCGACCTATAATTCACCCCTCCACTTT	CASSLEGRATYNSPLHF
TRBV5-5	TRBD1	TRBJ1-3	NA	TGTGCCAGCAGCTTGGTGGCAGGGGGATCGGGTGGAAACACCATATATTTT	CASSLVAGGSGGNTIYF
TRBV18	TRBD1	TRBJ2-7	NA	TGTGCCAGCTCGACAACAGGACAGGGGAAATACGAGCAGTACTTC	CASSTTGQGKYEQYF
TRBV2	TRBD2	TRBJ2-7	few	TGTGCCAGCAGGATGTCGACTAGCCTCTACGAGCAGTACTTC	CASRMSTSLYEQYF
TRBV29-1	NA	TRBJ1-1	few	TGCAGCGTTGAAGTTGGGGGAAGCACTGAAGCTTTCTTT	CSVEVGGSTEAFF
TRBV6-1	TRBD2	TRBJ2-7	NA	TGTGCCAGCAGTGATGGACTAGCGGGGACCTACGAGCAGTACTTC	CASSDGLAGTYEQYF
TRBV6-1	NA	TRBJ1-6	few	TGTGCCAGCAGTGAAAGCCCCAATCGACAGGTCAGGGATAATTCACCCCTCCACTTT	CASSESPNRQVRDNSPLHF
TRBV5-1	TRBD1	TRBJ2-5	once	TGCGCCAGCAGCACCGACCTCGGGACCAGGGGGTTGAAGACCCAGTACTTC	CASSTDLGTRGLKTQYF
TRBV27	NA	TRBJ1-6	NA	TGTGCCAGCAGTTTATATCTGGGGGCGAAAAATTCACCCCTCCACTTT	CASSLYLGAKNSPLHF
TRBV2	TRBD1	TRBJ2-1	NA	TGTGCCAGCAGCGGAGACAGGGCTACTGAGCAGTTCTTC	CASSGDRATEQFF
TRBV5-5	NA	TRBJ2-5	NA	TGTGCCAGCAGCTTGGTCCGCGGCAGCCAAGAGACCCAGTACTTC	CASSLVRGSQETQYF
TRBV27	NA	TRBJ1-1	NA	TGTGCCAGCAGTTTATTGGCCAGGGGGAACACTGAAGCTTTCTTT	CASSLLARGNTEAFF
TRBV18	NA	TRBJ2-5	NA	TGTGCCAGCTCACCGATGGAGACCCAGTACTTC	CASSPMETQYF
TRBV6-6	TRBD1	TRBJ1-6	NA	TGTGCCAGCAGTTCTAGGGACAGCCGGGAGCATTCACCCCTCCACTTT	CASSSRDSREHSPLHF
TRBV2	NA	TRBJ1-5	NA	TGTGCCAGCAGTGCAGGGACCGGCAATCAGCCCCAGCATTTT	CASSAGTGNQPQHF
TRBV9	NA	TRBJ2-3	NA	TGTGCCAGCAGCGTATATGGAGATACGCAGTATTTT	CASSVYGDTQYF
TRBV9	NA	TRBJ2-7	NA	TGTGCCAGCAGCGTAGGTAGGGCCTCCGAGCAGTACTTC	CASSVGRASEQYF
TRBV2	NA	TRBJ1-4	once	TGTGCCAGCAGTGGCAGCGGTCGTGCAAAACTGTTTTTT	CASSGSGRAKLFF